The present T cell receptor (beta chain) was sequenced within a study of blood T cells in healthy people across ages. There are 15 residues in the CDR3. Losses at the gene ends were 6 bases for V and 4 bases for J; bases not matched to a gene: 4. Comments on this clonotype: Its antigen is not identified.

A second 7 to 11 cycle PCR used barcoded and J-beta primers. TCRdb redid the calling of the 5' RACE reads with MiXCR, one entry per CDR3 protein. The table has 600,000 to 800,000 distinct CDR3 sequences, approximately 21% seen once. Whole-study findings and limits: With donor CMV status unknown, expanded clonotype changes were possibly confounded.

Sequences were obtained from blood. The chain recombines TRBV12-3 or TRBV12-4 with TRBJ2-2, with TRBD2 matching 11 bases. The TCR was taken from a man aged 65 to 85 in good health. CDR3 sequence reads: CASSLAGGATGELFF. The CDR3 DNA is TGTGCCAGCAGCCTAGCGGGAGGAGCCACCGGGGAGCTGTTTTTT.